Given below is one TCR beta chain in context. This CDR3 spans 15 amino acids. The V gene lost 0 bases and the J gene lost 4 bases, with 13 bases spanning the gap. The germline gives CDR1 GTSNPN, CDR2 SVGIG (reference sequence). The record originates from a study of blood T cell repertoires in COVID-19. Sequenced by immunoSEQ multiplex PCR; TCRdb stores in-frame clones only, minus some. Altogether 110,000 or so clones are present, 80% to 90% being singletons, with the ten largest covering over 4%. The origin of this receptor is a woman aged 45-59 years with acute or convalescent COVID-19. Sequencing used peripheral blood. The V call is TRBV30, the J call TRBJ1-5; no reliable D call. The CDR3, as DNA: TGTGCCTGGAGTGTACCCGGGTTTGGGAATCAGCCCCAGCATTTT. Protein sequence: CAWSVPGFGNQPQHF.